One and the same sample provided the 28 T cell receptor beta chains below, sequenced in a study of blood T cell repertoires in COVID-19. The protocol was immunoSEQ multiplex PCR, while the TCRdb copy is restricted to in-frame clones and leaves out a portion. The sample has fewer than 250,000 clones; 80% to 90% are singletons. The sample consisted of PBMCs or T cells enriched from blood (not recorded which). Receptors originate from a woman aged 35 to 49 with acute COVID-19.

This chain uses TRBV6-6 with TRBJ2-1; 14 nucleotides agree with TRBD2. In germline, CDR1 is MNHNY, CDR2 SVGAGI (reference sequence). V shed 5 bases, J shed 0 bases, and the junction held 6 bases outside the gene matches. The CDR3 is 18 residues long. The chain's CDR3 is CASSPLGTSGSSYNEQFF. The DNA for the CDR3 is TGTGCCAGCAGTCCACTCGGGACTAGCGGGAGCTCCTACAATGAGCAGTTCTTC.

The chain couples TRBV4-1 to TRBJ1-1; no firm D call. V gave up 3 bases and J gave up 10 bases, with 15 bases separating them. CDR3 length: 13 amino acids. Looked up from germline, CDR1 is MGHRA and CDR2 is YSYEKL. CDR3: CASSHPTDSGAFF. CDR3 nucleotides: TGCGCCAGCAGCCATCCTACCGATAGTGGAGCTTTCTTT.

V usage is TRBV11-3 and J usage is TRBJ2-3, with 7 bases identical to TRBD1. CDR3 size: 13 residues. CDR1 and CDR2 from the germline V gene are SGHNT and YENEEA. With 4 bases clipped from V and 6 bases from J, the junction kept 4 bases outside the gene matches. CDR3 loop: CASSSTGADTQYF. The CDR3 DNA reads as TGTGCCAGCAGCTCTACAGGGGCGGATACGCAGTATTTT.

The J gene is TRBJ2-1, the V gene TRBV30; 7 positions match TRBD2. With V trimmed by 4 bases and J by 5 bases, 8 bases remained unmatched. From germline, CDR1 is GTSNPN and CDR2 SVGIG (reference sequence). The CDR3 has 14 residues. CDR3 sequence reads: CAWISGEINNEQFF. The CDR3 bases are TGTGCCTGGATCAGCGGGGAAATAAACAATGAGCAGTTCTTC. Full variable domain (outside the CDR3, taken from reference TRBV30 and TRBJ2-1): SQTIHQWPATLVQPVGSPLSLECTVEGTSNPNLYWYRQAAGRGLQLLFYSVGIGQISSEVPQNLSASRPQDRQFILSSKKLLLSDSGFYLCAWISGEINNEQFFGPGTRLTVL.

In DNA, the CDR3 is TGTGCCAGCAGCAACGGACTTGCCTACGAGCAGTACTTC. Its protein is CASSNGLAYEQYF. V is TRBV5-8 and J is TRBJ2-7; weak D call: TRBD2 (5 bases). Germline CDR1 SGHTS, CDR2 YDEGEE. Trimming left V 4 bases short and J 2 bases short, with 10 bases between. This CDR3 comprises 13 residues.

This chain connects TRBV4-3 to TRBJ1-4, with D possibly being TRBD1 (5 bases). Trimming removed 4 bases at V and 8 bases at J, with 20 bases between. CDR3 length: 16 residues. Germline values: CDR1 LGHNA, CDR2 YSLEER. The CDR3 DNA reads TGCGCCAGCAGCCGCAGGAGGGGCGAGGGAGACGAAAAACTGTTTTTT. Its protein is CASSRRRGEGDEKLFF.

This sequence joins TRBV28 and TRBJ2-1, with D possibly matching TRBD2 (6 bases). CDR1 and CDR2 from the germline V gene are MDHEN and SYDVKM. The ends were cut back, 7 bases at V and 2 bases at J, with 12 bases in the middle. This CDR3 has 14 amino acids. The CDR3 DNA sequence: TGTGCCAGCAAACGGGAGAAGCCCTACAATGAGCAGTTCTTC. Its protein product is CASKREKPYNEQFF.

The V call is TRBV5-4, the J call TRBJ1-2; tentatively, D is TRBD1 (6 bases). V dropped 2 bases and J dropped 4 bases, with 6 bases sitting between them. The CDR3 totals 12 residues. Looked up from germline, CDR1 is SGHNT and CDR2 is YYREEE (reference sequence). CDR3 nucleotides: TGTGCCAGCAGCTTACAGGGCTATGGCTACACCTTC. It translates to CASSLQGYGYTF.

This clone came up a few times. The chain is built from TRBV11-2 and TRBJ1-3; a possible D gene is TRBD1 (6 bases). The germline V gene has CDR1 SGHAT and CDR2 FQNNGV. The CDR3 length is 16 residues. V gave up 2 bases and J gave up 3 bases, with 14 bases separating them. In DNA, the CDR3 is TGTGCCAGCAGCTTAACATACCAGGGGTATGGAAACACCATATATTTT. This codes for CASSLTYQGYGNTIYF. Full variable domain (remainder filled in from reference TRBV11-2 and TRBJ1-3): EAGVAQSPRYKIIEKRQSVAFWCNPISGHATLYWYQQILGQGPKLLIQFQNNGVVDDSQLPKDRFSAERLKGVDSTLKIQPAKLEDSAVYLCASSLTYQGYGNTIYFGEGSWLTVV.

J is TRBJ2-3 and V is TRBV5-8; D gene ambiguous. This CDR3 has 14 amino acids. Trimming removed 2 bases at V and 4 bases at J, with 11 bases between. Germline CDR1 SGHTS, CDR2 YDEGEE. For the CDR3, the DNA is TGTGCCAGCAGCTTTGACTCCCCCGCAGATACGCAGTATTTT. Its protein is CASSFDSPADTQYF.

This chain joins TRBV5-6 and TRBJ2-5; TRBD1 might be the D (5 bases). This CDR3 is 13 amino acids long. V was cut by 0 bases and J by 3 bases, with 6 bases left in between. CDR1 and CDR2 from the germline V gene are SGHDT and YYEEEE. DNA for the CDR3: TGTGCCAGCAGCTTGGGACAGAAAGAGACCCAGTACTTC. Amino acids: CASSLGQKETQYF.

This chain uses TRBV28 with TRBJ1-2, with a possible D match to TRBD1 (5 bases). V was clipped by 2 bases and J by 12 bases, with 16 bases between them. The CDR3 has 13 amino acids. CDR1 is MDHEN, CDR2 SYDVKM, per germline. Written as DNA, the CDR3 is TGTGCCAGCAGTTTAGGCTGGGGCCCCGACAACACCTTC. Encoded protein: CASSLGWGPDNTF.

The chain is built from TRBV24-1 and TRBJ1-4, with 8 bases identical to TRBD1. V lost 4 bases, J lost 9 bases, and 6 bases stayed unmatched. CDR3 length equals 14 residues. Germline V lookup: CDR1 KGHDR, CDR2 SFDVKD. Here the CDR3 reads CATSEGQGVKKLFF. Here the CDR3 DNA reads TGTGCCACCAGTGAAGGACAGGGAGTTAAAAAACTGTTTTTT.

This sequence joins TRBV5-1 and TRBJ2-3, with 10 bases that match TRBD2. The CDR3 loop spans 16 amino acids. V was clipped by 4 bases and J by 6 bases; unmatched bases: 11. Germline CDR1 reads SGHRS; CDR2 reads YFSETQ. CDR3 sequence (DNA): TGCGCCAGCAGCCCCATAGCGGGAGGCAGCGGGGATACGCAGTATTTT. Its protein product is CASSPIAGGSGDTQYF. The whole variable domain, remainder taken from reference TRBV5-1 and TRBJ2-3, is KAGVTQTPRYLIKTRGQQVTLSCSPISGHRSVSWYQQTPGQGLQFLFEYFSETQRNKGNFPGRFSGRQFSNSRSEMNVSTLELGDSALYLCASSPIAGGSGDTQYFGPGTRLTVL.

The V call is TRBV28, the J call TRBJ1-1; 10 bases align to TRBD1. The CDR3 consists of 17 residues. The germline gives CDR1 MDHEN, CDR2 SYDVKM. Germline trimming cut 6 bases from V and 3 bases from J; bases unmatched to any gene: 13. The DNA of the CDR3 is TGTGCCAGCAGCTCCTGGCTGGCTGGGACAGGGGACACTGAAGCTTTCTTT. This encodes CASSSWLAGTGDTEAFF. Based on the CDR3 plus reference TRBV28 and TRBJ1-1, the full variable domain is DVKVTQSSRYLVKRTGEKVFLECVQDMDHENMFWYRQDPGLGLRLIYFSYDVKMKEKGDIPEGYSVSREKKERFSLILESASTNQTSMYLCASSSWLAGTGDTEAFFGQGTRLTVV.

The genes are TRBV24-1 and TRBJ2-3; the match to TRBD1 covers 7 bases. Germline CDR1 is KGHDR and CDR2 is SFDVKD. V shed 4 bases and J 4 bases; nucleotides not matched to a gene: 10. The CDR3 is 16 residues long. The CDR3 is CATSDPAETGPDTQYF. The CDR3 DNA sequence: TGTGCCACCAGTGACCCTGCGGAGACAGGGCCAGATACGCAGTATTTT.

For the CDR3, the DNA is TGTGCCAGCAGCGTAGGTCCCTACGCTACAGATACGCAGTATTTT. Translated: CASSVGPYATDTQYF. The chain is built from TRBV9 and TRBJ2-3; no clear D. Germline CDR1 is SGDLS and CDR2 is YYNGEE. The CDR3 loop spans 15 amino acids. Trimming cost V 0 bases and J 3 bases, with 11 bases left between them. The whole variable domain, filled in from reference TRBV9 and TRBJ2-3, reads DSGVTQTPKHLITATGQRVTLRCSPRSGDLSVYWYQQSLDQGLQFLIQYYNGEERAKGNILERFSAQQFPDLHSELNLSSLELGDSALYFCASSVGPYATDTQYFGPGTRLTVL.

V gene TRBV7-2 combines with J gene TRBJ1-6; 9 bases align to TRBD1. The germline V gene has CDR1 SGHTA and CDR2 FQGNSA. J was trimmed by 6 bases and V by 5 bases; bases with no gene match: 11. The CDR3 totals 17 residues. The CDR3 DNA reads TGTGCCAGCAGCCCTAGATGGACAGGGGAATCTAATTCACCCCTCCACTTT. Its protein product is CASSPRWTGESNSPLHF. Full variable domain (outside the CDR3, taken from reference TRBV7-2 and TRBJ1-6): GAGVSQSPSNKVTEKGKDVELRCDPISGHTALYWYRQSLGQGLEFLIYFQGNSAPDKSGLPSDRFSAERTGGSVSTLTIQRTQQEDSAVYLCASSPRWTGESNSPLHFGNGTRLTVT.

The chain couples TRBV19 to TRBJ2-2, with D possibly being TRBD1 (6 bases). V was cut by 5 bases and J by 1 base, with 8 bases left in between. The length of the CDR3 is 14 residues. Looked up from germline, CDR1 is LNHDA and CDR2 is SQIVND (reference sequence). This CDR3 is CASSGRGNTGELFF. The CDR3, as DNA: TGTGCCAGTAGTGGCAGGGGGAACACCGGGGAGCTGTTTTTT.

About this clone itself: A junction end diverges from the germline sequence, so it may reflect a read error. The V call is TRBV6-6, the J call TRBJ1-5; TRBD1 might be the D (6 bases). There are 11 residues in the CDR3. Germline V gives CDR1 MNHNY, CDR2 SVGAGI (reference sequence). The CDR3 nucleotides read TGTGCCAGCAGTTACTCGGGGGGGCACATCTGG. It is translated as CASSYSGGHIW.

About this clone itself: At one boundary the junction diverges from the germline segment, which might be a read error. In nucleotides, the CDR3 is TGTGCCAGCAGCAACACGGACAGTTGGGATTTC. This sequence encodes CASSNTDSWDF. The V gene is TRBV7-9, the J gene TRBJ2-7; D might be TRBD1 (6 bases). This CDR3 comprises 11 residues. Germline-derived CDR1 and CDR2 are SEHNR and FQNEAQ (reference sequence).

Concerning this clone: Other DNA sequences in the same sample also yield this CDR3. V is TRBV7-8 and J is TRBJ1-5; 9 nucleotides align to TRBD1. The germline gives CDR1 SGHVS, CDR2 FQNEAQ. The CDR3 consists of 17 residues. Germline trimming cut 2 bases from V and 0 bases from J; bases unmatched to any gene: 5. The CDR3 region has the DNA TGTGCCAGCAGCTTACGGACAGGGGCTTATAGCAATCAGCCCCAGCATTTT. Protein: CASSLRTGAYSNQPQHF.

CDR3: CASSTLPTGISGNTIYF. The CDR3 DNA reads TGCGCCAGCAGCACTCTCCCAACGGGGATCTCTGGAAACACCATATATTTT. The rearrangement links TRBV4-1 to TRBJ1-3, with no clear D. Per germline, CDR1 MGHRA and CDR2 YSYEKL. The V and J ends lost 5 bases and 0 bases respectively, with 17 bases between them. This CDR3 is built from 17 residues.

This chain links TRBV28 with TRBJ2-7; 8 bases agree with TRBD1. Per the germline V gene, CDR1 is MDHEN and CDR2 is SYDVKM. This CDR3 contains 14 residues. Losses at the gene ends were 5 bases for V and 3 bases for J; bases not matched to a gene: 6. The chain's CDR3 is CASSRQGSHYEQYF. The CDR3 DNA is TGTGCCAGCAGTCGACAGGGGAGTCACTACGAGCAGTACTTC.

The rearrangement uses TRBV19 and TRBJ2-5, with 8 nucleotides matching TRBD2. J was trimmed by 2 bases and V by 4 bases; bases with no gene match: 9. The germline gives CDR1 LNHDA, CDR2 SQIVND (reference sequence). The CDR3 has 16 residues. CDR3 sequence: CASSTPGGPAQETQYF. The DNA of the CDR3 is TGTGCCAGTAGTACCCCGGGAGGGCCCGCTCAAGAGACCCAGTACTTC.

This chain links TRBV4-3 with TRBJ1-4, with D tentatively TRBD1 (5 bases). The CDR3 runs 13 residues. The germline V gene encodes CDR1 LGHNA and CDR2 YSLEER. The V gene lost 0 bases and the J gene lost 10 bases, with 9 bases spanning the gap. CDR3 coding DNA: TGCGCCAGCAGCCAAGACAGGGTAGGAAAACTGTTTTTT. Translation: CASSQDRVGKLFF.

This clone was counted a few times. The chain combines TRBV3-1 (or the pseudogene TRBV3-2) with TRBJ1-6, with 10 bases that match TRBD1. CDR1 LGHDT and CDR2 YNNKEL come from the germline V gene (reference sequence). V lost 5 bases and J lost 7; bases outside the gene matches: 11. The CDR3 covers 17 residues. This CDR3 is CASSGTGVWSFNSPLHF. Written as DNA, the CDR3 is TGTGCCAGCAGCGGGACAGGGGTATGGTCCTTCAATTCACCCCTCCACTTT.

The V and J genes are TRBV7-8 and TRBJ2-7; D is possibly TRBD2 (5 bases). This CDR3 is built from 16 residues. Germline values: CDR1 SGHVS, CDR2 FQNEAQ. V shed 5 bases and J shed 0 bases, with 17 bases lying between them. CDR3 nucleotides: TGTGCCAGCAGCCCGGTGCTGGGAGTCCCCTCCTACGAGCAGTACTTC. It specifies CASSPVLGVPSYEQYF.